These T cell receptor beta chains were read from a single sample in a study of blood T cell repertoires in COVID-19. Assay used: immunoSEQ multiplex PCR; TCRdb lists only in-frame clones, some missing. The table records over 200,000 clones, approximately 88% of them present only once. Sequencing used peripheral blood. The receptors come from a man in his 60s who had recovered from COVID-19. CDR3s include the opening cysteine and the closing phenylalanine or tryptophan. Fields, in order: clone size, J gene, D gene, V gene, CDR3 DNA, CDR3 protein. The D gene is left open where the match is weak. Clone size is stated in some rows and not others, as once, few, many or a class when expanded.

.,TRBJ1-6,.,TRBV24-1,TGTGCCACCAGTGATTTGATGGGGGACACCTATAATTCACCCCTCCACTTT,CATSDLMGDTYNSPLHF
.,TRBJ2-7,TRBD1,TRBV10-3,TGTGCCATCAGGCAGACAGGGGCACCCTACGAGCAGTACTTC,CAIRQTGAPYEQYF
.,TRBJ1-6,.,TRBV4-3,TGCGCCAGCAGCCAAGAACTCGGAGTTAATTCACCCCTCCACTTT,CASSQELGVNSPLHF
.,TRBJ2-7,.,TRBV7-2,TGTGCCAGCAGCCCAGACAGAGACTACGAGCAGTACTTC,CASSPDRDYEQYF
.,TRBJ2-2,.,TRBV7-2,TGTGCCAGCAGCTTAGGAGAGGGATGGGCCGGGGAGCTGTTTTTT,CASSLGEGWAGELFF
.,TRBJ2-7,TRBD2,TRBV30,TGTGCCTGGAGTGTACGAGGACTAGCGGGAGGTTCCTACGAGCAGTACTTC,CAWSVRGLAGGSYEQYF
once,TRBJ2-2,.,TRBV29-1,TGCAGCGTTGGTAACGGGGGTGCGAACACCGGGGAGCTGTTTTTT,CSVGNGGANTGELFF
.,TRBJ1-1,.,TRBV19,TGTGCCAGTAGTATTGCCGGAGCCCTAGTCACTGAAGCTTTCTTT,CASSIAGALVTEAFF
.,TRBJ1-4,.,TRBV3-1/TRBV3-2,TGTGCCAGCAGCCAAGTTACAGGCCAGGGAGAAAAACTGTTTTTT,CASSQVTGQGEKLFF
.,TRBJ1-3,.,TRBV5-1,TGCGCCAGCAGCTTGGGACAGGAAGGAAACACCATATATTTT,CASSLGQEGNTIYF
.,TRBJ2-2,.,TRBV9,TGTGCCAGCAGCCCCCACGAACGGGAGAGAGGGACCGGGGAGCTGTTTTTT,CASSPHERERGTGELFF
few,TRBJ2-1,.,TRBV3-1/TRBV3-2,TGTGCCAGCAGCCTACAGGGTTCCTACAATGAGCAGTTCTTC,CASSLQGSYNEQFF
.,TRBJ2-1,TRBD2,TRBV5-1,TGCGCCAGCAGCCAAATAGCGGGGGGAATCGATGAGCAGTTCTTC,CASSQIAGGIDEQFF
.,TRBJ2-7,TRBD2,TRBV4-3,TGCGCCAGCAGCCAGGGACTAGCGCGGGTCGAGCAGTACTTC,CASSQGLARVEQYF
.,TRBJ1-1,TRBD1,TRBV29-1,TGCAGCGCTGGACAGGGGAACGCTGAAGCTTTCTTT,CSAGQGNAEAFF
.,TRBJ2-1,TRBD2,TRBV27,TGTGCCAGCAGCAAGGGGTGGGGGACTAGCGGGCACAATGAGCAGTTCTTC,CASSKGWGTSGHNEQFF
.,TRBJ1-6,.,TRBV9,TGTGCCAGCAGCGATCCTCGGGGGGGGCCTAATTCACCCCTCCACTTT,CASSDPRGGPNSPLHF
few,TRBJ1-5,.,TRBV27,TGTGCCAGCAGTTTCAGCGGGGGCCCTAATCAGCCCCAGCATTTT,CASSFSGGPNQPQHF
.,TRBJ1-1,.,TRBV5-1,TGCGCCAGCAGCTTACCTACGGGGGACACTGAAGCTTTCTTT,CASSLPTGDTEAFF
.,TRBJ2-6,TRBD2,TRBV27,TGTGCCAGCAGTTATACCGGGACTACCGGGGCCAACGTCCTGACTTTC,CASSYTGTTGANVLTF
.,TRBJ1-2,.,TRBV11-1,TGTGCCAGCAGCCCCTGGGGCGACAGGCGATTCTATGGCTACACCTTC,CASSPWGDRRFYGYTF
.,TRBJ2-7,.,TRBV2,TGTGCCAGCAGTGATAGTCCGAGCTACGAGCAGTACTTC,CASSDSPSYEQYF
.,TRBJ2-7,.,TRBV20-1,TGCAGTGCTAGTAGACTTGTCGAGCAGTACTTC,CSASRLVEQYF
once,TRBJ1-5,TRBD1,TRBV6-5,TGTGCCAGCAAGGAGACAGGGGGCTCTCAGCCCCAGCATTTT,CASKETGGSQPQHF
once,TRBJ2-1,TRBD2,TRBV7-8,TGTGCCAGCAGCCGTGGCAGGGAGGGTGAGCAGTTCTTC,CASSRGREGEQFF
.,TRBJ2-3,TRBD2,TRBV18,TGTGCCAGCTCGGCAGGCAGCGGGAGGGCCGGGGATACGCAGTATTTT,CASSAGSGRAGDTQYF
.,TRBJ2-7,TRBD2,TRBV3-1/TRBV3-2,TGTGCCAGCAGCCAAGGACTAGCGGGATTTATTTGGAGCGAGCAGTACTTC,CASSQGLAGFIWSEQYF
.,TRBJ1-3,.,TRBV9,TGTGCCAGCAGCGTAGAAGGGGGTAGGGGAAACACCATATATTTT,CASSVEGGRGNTIYF
.,TRBJ2-7,.,TRBV28,TGTGCCAGCCTAACACAGAGCTCCTACGAGCAGTACTTC,CASLTQSSYEQYF
.,TRBJ2-7,.,TRBV6-5,TGTGCCGTGGGGTGGGGCGACGAGCAGTACTTC,CAVGWGDEQYF
.,TRBJ1-2,.,TRBV29-1,TGCAGCGCCGAGATGGCCGGACAACGCTTAGTAGTGACCTTC,CSAEMAGQRLVVTF
.,TRBJ1-1,.,TRBV28,TGTGCCAGCAGCCCTACAGGTAGAACTGAAGCTTTCTTT,CASSPTGRTEAFF
few,TRBJ2-5,TRBD1,TRBV9,TGTGCCAGCAGCCCCTTAACAGGGGCGGAGACCCAGTACTTC,CASSPLTGAETQYF
.,TRBJ1-5,.,TRBV19,TGTGCCAGTAGTACGAGCAGGGCGAATCAGCCCCAGCATTTT,CASSTSRANQPQHF
.,TRBJ1-1,.,TRBV5-4,TGTGCCAGCAGCTTGGGGGGCGGAATGAGGGAAGCTTTCTTT,CASSLGGGMREAFF
.,TRBJ1-1,.,TRBV7-2,TGTGCCAGCAGCTCCCCGGGTAGCACTGAAGCTTTCTTT,CASSSPGSTEAFF
.,TRBJ2-5,TRBD2,TRBV9,TGTGCCAGCAGCGTAACAACCGGGACTAGCGGGGGGAAACCTTTTGAGACCCAGTACTTC,CASSVTTGTSGGKPFETQYF
.,TRBJ2-2,.,TRBV4-3,TGCGCCAGCAGCCATCGGGAAGGCACCGGGGAGCTGTTTTTT,CASSHREGTGELFF
once,TRBJ1-5,.,TRBV10-3,TGTGCCATCAGTGAGTTGGCAGGGGAGAATCAGCCCCAGCATTTT,CAISELAGENQPQHF
.,TRBJ2-5,.,TRBV3-1/TRBV3-2,TGTGCCAGCAGCCAAGATGCGTTTAAAGAGACCCAGTACTTC,CASSQDAFKETQYF
.,TRBJ2-7,.,TRBV4-3,TGCGCCAGCAGCCAAGATGTCCGGACAATATCCTACGAGCAGTACTTC,CASSQDVRTISYEQYF
.,TRBJ2-3,.,TRBV19,TGTGCCAGTACCGGACGGGGGGATACGCAGTATTTT,CASTGRGDTQYF
.,TRBJ2-3,.,TRBV7-9,TGTGCCACCTCTCGAGATACGCAGTATTTT,CATSRDTQYF
once,TRBJ2-7,TRBD2,TRBV6-1,TGTGCCAGCAGTGAATCAGCGGGGGGTTTCTCCTACGAGCAGTACTTC,CASSESAGGFSYEQYF
.,TRBJ2-7,TRBD2,TRBV2,TGTGCCAGCAGTGAGGAGGGGCTAGCGGGTGGCTCCTACGAGCAGTACTTC,CASSEEGLAGGSYEQYF
.,TRBJ2-5,.,TRBV12-3/TRBV12-4,TGTGCCAGCAGTAGGGACTTGAGGACCCAGTACTTC,CASSRDLRTQYF
.,TRBJ2-5,TRBD2,TRBV7-2,TGTGCCAGCAGCGGGGGGCTGACTAGCGAAGAGACCCAGTACTTC,CASSGGLTSEETQYF
.,TRBJ2-3,TRBD2,TRBV7-3,TGTGCCAGCAGCTTGAATAGCGGGGGGGTGGCAGATACGCAGTATTTT,CASSLNSGGVADTQYF
.,TRBJ2-7,TRBD1,TRBV6-2/TRBV6-3,TGTGCCAGCAGCGAGACAGGGGGAGAGCAGTACTTC,CASSETGGEQYF
.,TRBJ1-3,.,TRBV6-6,TGTGCCAGCAGATCACAGGGTACTGGAAACACCATATATTTT,CASRSQGTGNTIYF
.,TRBJ2-3,.,TRBV5-1,TGCGCCAGCAGCTCAAAGCGGGTCTCAGATACGCAGTATTTT,CASSSKRVSDTQYF
once,TRBJ1-5,.,TRBV2,TGTGCCAGCAGTGACACAGGTACGTTTCAGCCCCAGCATTTT,CASSDTGTFQPQHF
.,TRBJ2-5,TRBD2,TRBV4-1,TGCGCCAGCAGCCAAGATCTTTCGCTAGCGGGGTGGACCCAGTACTTC,CASSQDLSLAGWTQYF
large,TRBJ2-7,TRBD1,TRBV2,TGTGCCAGCAGTGAAGTTCAGGGGACAGGGACCTACGAGCAGTACTTC,CASSEVQGTGTYEQYF
.,TRBJ1-1,TRBD1,TRBV23-1,TGCGCCAGCAGTCAGGTGCGTTCAAGGGACAGACTATTGAACACTGAAGCTTTCTTT,CASSQVRSRDRLLNTEAFF
.,TRBJ1-1,.,TRBV2,TGTGCCAGCAGTTGGCAGGGGCCCACTGAAGCTTTCTTT,CASSWQGPTEAFF
.,TRBJ1-2,TRBD1,TRBV19,TGTGCCAGTACCGGGACAGTTAACTATGGCTACACCTTC,CASTGTVNYGYTF
.,TRBJ2-3,.,TRBV4-3,TGCGCCAGCAGCCAAGAGTGGACTAGCACAGATACGCAGTATTTT,CASSQEWTSTDTQYF
.,TRBJ1-5,.,TRBV2,TGTGCCACCCAGGGTCGCGAAAATCAGCCCCAGCATTTT,CATQGRENQPQHF